The 16 T cell receptor beta chains presented below share a single source sample, sequenced in a study of blood T cell repertoires in COVID-19. Clones were sequenced by immunoSEQ multiplex PCR, and TCRdb holds only the in-frame ones, with some missing. The repertoire has around 16,000 clones, 87% of them found once; the top ten carry about 50%. Sample: peripheral blood. The receptor source for this set is a human donor in a cohort sampled during active COVID-19.

The CDR3 spells CASSTSSGGNTDTQYF. As DNA, the CDR3 is TGTGCCAGCAGCACCTCTAGCGGGGGAAACACAGATACGCAGTATTTT. This rearrangement joins TRBV3-1 (or the pseudogene TRBV3-2) to TRBJ2-3; 10 nucleotides line up with TRBD2. Germline CDR1 reads LGHDT; CDR2 reads YNNKEL (reference sequence). The V and J ends lost 5 bases and 2 bases, in that order; junction bases with no gene match: 7. This CDR3 is built from 16 residues.

CDR3 in DNA: TGTGCCAGCAGTAAGGACAGGAACACAGATACGCAGTATTTT. It specifies CASSKDRNTDTQYF. The V and J genes are TRBV6-5 and TRBJ2-3; 7 nucleotides align to TRBD1. J gave up 2 bases and V 5 bases, and 4 bases lay outside the gene matches. Germline V gene lookup returns CDR1 MNHEY and CDR2 SVGAGI. CDR3 size: 14 residues.

With respect to this clone: A junction end diverges from the germline sequence, so it may reflect a read error. The V gene is TRBV19, the J gene TRBJ1-6, with 10 bases aligning to TRBD1. The length of the CDR3 is 18 residues. Germline V gene data show CDR1 as LNHDA and CDR2 as SQIVND (reference sequence). CDR3 in DNA: TGTGCCAGTAGCCCATCCGGGACAGGGGTCTCCGATAATTCACCCCTCCACTTT. This codes for CASSPSGTGVSDNSPLHF.

This sequence joins TRBV7-6 and TRBJ2-5; 7 bases are shared with TRBD1. Germline V gene data show CDR1 as SGHVS and CDR2 as FNYEAQ. The CDR3 covers 14 residues. Germline trimming cut 3 bases from V and 1 base from J; bases unmatched to any gene: 2. The CDR3 sequence: CASSFGTVQETQYF. CDR3 DNA sequence: TGTGCCAGCAGCTTCGGGACAGTCCAAGAGACCCAGTACTTC. The full variable domain, rest sourced from reference TRBV7-6 and TRBJ2-5, is GAGVSQSPRYKVTKRGQDVALRCDPISGHVSLYWYRQALGQGPEFLTYFNYEAQQDKSGLPNDRFSAERPEGSISTLTIQRTEQRDSAMYRCASSFGTVQETQYFGPGTRLLVL.

The CDR3, as DNA: TGTGCCAGCAGTCCTGGACAGGGATCGAGGCATGAGCAGTTCTTC. Translating it yields CASSPGQGSRHEQFF. The gene calls are TRBV2 and TRBJ2-1; 8 bases align to TRBD1. V lost 5 bases, J lost 8 bases, and 11 bases stayed unmatched. Germline-derived CDR1 and CDR2 are SNHLY and FYNNEI. This CDR3 is built from 15 residues.

The chain employs TRBV5-8 and TRBJ2-7; 13 nucleotides align to TRBD2. Losses at the gene ends were 4 bases for V and 11 bases for J; bases not matched to a gene: 9. The CDR3 spans 14 residues. Looked up from germline, CDR1 is SGHTS and CDR2 is YDEGEE. CDR3 residues: CASSVDWTSGGEYF. The DNA of the CDR3 is TGTGCCAGCAGCGTGGATTGGACTAGCGGGGGAGAGTACTTC.

V and J are TRBV5-5 and TRBJ2-5; possible D gene TRBD2, 6 bases. The germline V gene encodes CDR1 SGHKS and CDR2 YYEKEE (reference sequence). Trimming removed 4 bases at V and 6 bases at J, with 16 bases between. The CDR3 is 14 amino acids. The CDR3 loop reads CASSKETSQQTQYF. The CDR3 region has the DNA TGTGCCAGCAGCAAAGAAACTAGCCAGCAGACCCAGTACTTC.

This chain joins TRBV18 and TRBJ2-3; TRBD2 matches at 11 bases. V lost 5 bases, J lost 2 bases, and 6 bases stayed unmatched. CDR1 is KGHSH, CDR2 LQKENI, per germline. This CDR3 contains 16 residues. The CDR3 sequence is CASSTGTSGHTDTQYF. CDR3 DNA: TGTGCCAGCTCAACCGGGACTAGCGGCCACACAGATACGCAGTATTTT.

The V call is TRBV19, the J call TRBJ1-5; 7 positions match TRBD1. CDR1 and CDR2 (germline): LNHDA, SQIVND (reference sequence). V shed 6 bases and J 3 bases; nucleotides not matched to a gene: 5. The CDR3 covers 14 residues. The CDR3 nucleotides are TGTGCCAGTAGAAGCGACAGGGACAATCAGCCCCAGCATTTT. The encoded protein is CASRSDRDNQPQHF.

This chain connects TRBV7-2 to TRBJ1-1; TRBD1 matches 8 bases. The length of the CDR3 is 14 residues. Germline V gene sequence: CDR1 SGHTA, CDR2 FQGNSA. V lost 5 bases to trimming and J lost 0 bases; unmatched junction nucleotides: 2. CDR3 in amino acids: CASSPDRVNTEAFF. For the CDR3, the DNA is TGTGCCAGCAGCCCGGACAGGGTGAACACTGAAGCTTTCTTT.

The rearrangement joins TRBV3-1 (or the pseudogene TRBV3-2) to TRBJ2-1, with 10 bases that match TRBD2. V dropped 5 bases and J dropped 3; count of bases not matched to a gene: 4. The CDR3 contains 15 residues. The germline V gene has CDR1 LGHDT and CDR2 YNNKEL (reference sequence). The CDR3 reads CASSSIAGGYNEQFF. The CDR3, as DNA: TGTGCCAGCAGCTCCATAGCGGGGGGCTACAATGAGCAGTTCTTC.

The CDR3 coding sequence is TGCGCCAGCAGCTTGAATAAGCTCACGGGACAGGCTTTAGATACGCAGTATTTT. The encoded protein is CASSLNKLTGQALDTQYF. V usage is TRBV5-1 and J usage is TRBJ2-3; 8 bases match TRBD1. The CDR3 covers 18 residues. The J segment lost 5 bases and the V segment lost 1 base, leaving 15 bases of the junction unmatched. CDR1 SGHRS and CDR2 YFSETQ come from the germline V gene. Variable domain in full (rest from reference TRBV5-1 and TRBJ2-3): KAGVTQTPRYLIKTRGQQVTLSCSPISGHRSVSWYQQTPGQGLQFLFEYFSETQRNKGNFPGRFSGRQFSNSRSEMNVSTLELGDSALYLCASSLNKLTGQALDTQYFGPGTRLTVL.

The genes are TRBV6-6 and TRBJ2-3; maybe TRBD2 (6 bases). This CDR3 region has 16 residues. The germline CDR1 and CDR2 sequences are MNHNY and SVGAGI (reference sequence). V was cut by 6 bases and J by 3 bases, with 19 bases left in between. The CDR3: CASSPVAETLTDTQYF. CDR3 nucleotide sequence: TGTGCCAGCAGCCCCGTAGCGGAAACCTTGACAGATACGCAGTATTTT.

The chain links TRBV6-1 to TRBJ2-1; 9 bases align to TRBD1. This CDR3 comprises 16 residues. V lost 4 bases, J lost 7 bases, and 11 bases stayed unmatched. Germline V CDR1 and CDR2: MNHNS, SASEGT. CDR3 nucleotide sequence: TGTGCCAGCAGTGTTCCTCCGGGACAGGGTAAGAATGAGCAGTTCTTC. This translates into CASSVPPGQGKNEQFF.

The V and J genes are TRBV6-5 and TRBJ1-4; 8 bases agree with TRBD1. This CDR3 region has 15 residues. The germline CDR1 and CDR2 sequences are MNHEY and SVGAGI. J gave up 8 bases and V 5 bases, and 10 bases lay outside the gene matches. The CDR3 DNA reads TGTGCCAGCAGTACCAGACAGGGGCAAAAGGAAAAACTGTTTTTT. Its protein is CASSTRQGQKEKLFF.

V and J are TRBV7-2 and TRBJ2-2; 10 nucleotides match TRBD1. Germline CDR1 is SGHTA and CDR2 is FQGNSA. The CDR3 sequence is 15 residues long. V shed 5 bases and J 6 bases; nucleotides not matched to a gene: 6. The CDR3, as DNA: TGTGCCAGCAGCCAGGGACAGGGGATCTCCGGGGAGCTGTTTTTT. Translated, it gives CASSQGQGISGELFF.